The rows below give T cell receptor beta chains drawn from one sample of a study of blood T cell repertoires in COVID-19. Some clones are missing from TCRdb's copy, which holds only in-frame ones; the method was immunoSEQ multiplex PCR. The sample holds 140,000 to 150,000 clones, roughly 89% seen once. The sequencing input was PBMCs or T cells enriched from blood (not recorded which). The source of these receptors is a woman aged 45-59 years who had been exposed to COVID-19. CDR3s include the opening cysteine and the closing phenylalanine or tryptophan. The D gene is left open where the match is weak. Clone sizes are given selectively: once, few, many, or a class where the clone is expanded.

size	D	V	J	DNA	CDR3
-	-	TRBV5-1	TRBJ1-2	TGCGCCAGCAGCTCGCAGGGACTTTCTAACTATGGCTACACCTTC	CASSSQGLSNYGYTF
-	-	TRBV6-1	TRBJ1-3	TGTGCCAGCACCACCCCCCCCGAGGATACCATATATTTT	CASTTPPEDTIYF
once	-	TRBV5-1	TRBJ2-7	TGCGCCAGCAGCCGTAAGGGGGGGTGGAACGAGCAGTACTTC	CASSRKGGWNEQYF
-	-	TRBV12-3/TRBV12-4	TRBJ1-2	TGTGCCAGCAGCGAACAGGGTAACTATGGCTACACCTTC	CASSEQGNYGYTF
few	-	TRBV7-8	TRBJ1-6	TGTGCCAGCAGCCCGGGGGACTCTACGGACCTCCACTTT	CASSPGDSTDLHF
-	TRBD2	TRBV27	TRBJ2-7	TGTGCCAGCAGTACTCCTCGGACTAGCGGGAGCGAGGAGCAGTACTTC	CASSTPRTSGSEEQYF
-	-	TRBV4-3	TRBJ2-7	TGCGCCAGCAGCCAAGATCTTCCTTACGAGCAGTACTTC	CASSQDLPYEQYF
few	-	TRBV7-9	TRBJ1-2	TGTGCCAGCTCCTTTAACAGGGATGGCTACACCTTC	CASSFNRDGYTF
few	-	TRBV6-2/TRBV6-3	TRBJ2-1	TGTGCCAGCAGTTTAAAGGGGAATGAGCAGTTCTTC	CASSLKGNEQFF
-	TRBD1	TRBV6-2/TRBV6-3	TRBJ1-3	TGTGCCAGCAGTGACGGACAGGGGGCTGGAAACACCATATATTTT	CASSDGQGAGNTIYF
-	TRBD1	TRBV7-2	TRBJ1-2	TGTGCCAGCAGCAAGGGACAGGAGCCTAACTATGGCTACACCTTC	CASSKGQEPNYGYTF
-	TRBD1	TRBV7-4	TRBJ1-2	TGTGCCAGCAGCAAGAGACAGGGGCGGGAAATCTATGGCTACACCTTC	CASSKRQGREIYGYTF
once	-	TRBV3-1/TRBV3-2	TRBJ1-2	TGTGCCAGCAGCCAAGAACTTCTTGCTGCTTTGGGCGGCTACACCTTC	CASSQELLAALGGYTF
-	TRBD1	TRBV6-1	TRBJ2-4	TGTGCCAGCAGTGTCGCCCAAATCTCCGGGACAGGGAGTATTCAGTACTTC	CASSVAQISGTGSIQYF
-	-	TRBV27	TRBJ2-2	TGTGCCAGCAGTCCGGGCGGGGAGCTGTTTTTT	CASSPGGELFF
-	TRBD1	TRBV6-2/TRBV6-3	TRBJ2-7	TGTGCCAGCAGCCCCCGACAGGGATTCGGGTCCGAGCAGTACTTC	CASSPRQGFGSEQYF
-	-	TRBV5-1	TRBJ1-2	TGCGCCAGCAGCAAACAGGTCCCTCAAAATGGCTACACCTTC	CASSKQVPQNGYTF
-	-	TRBV5-5	TRBJ1-1	TGTGCCAGCAGCTTGGTGTTCTTGAACACTGAAGCTTTCTTT	CASSLVFLNTEAFF
-	TRBD2	TRBV3-1/TRBV3-2	TRBJ2-7	TGTGCCAGCAGCCGCAGGACTAGCGGGATTCGCAGGTACGAGCAGTACTTC	CASSRRTSGIRRYEQYF
-	-	TRBV10-1	TRBJ2-7	TGCGCCAGCACCCCGCGGGACGGTGGGGGCGAGCAGTACTTC	CASTPRDGGGEQYF
-	-	TRBV19	TRBJ2-2	TGTGCCAGTAGTCCCGAGAGGATAACCGGGGAGCTGTTTTTT	CASSPERITGELFF
-	-	TRBV4-3	TRBJ2-1	TGCGCCAGCAGCCCGACACACTCTGGGAATGAGCAGTTCTTC	CASSPTHSGNEQFF
-	-	TRBV12-3/TRBV12-4	TRBJ1-5	TGTGCCAGCAGTCAGGGAAGGGAACAGCCCCAGCATTTT	CASSQGREQPQHF
once	TRBD1	TRBV4-1	TRBJ1-3	TGCGCCAGCAGCCAAACAGGGGGCCGCTCTGGAAACACCATATATTTT	CASSQTGGRSGNTIYF
-	TRBD2	TRBV7-2	TRBJ2-3	TGTGCCAGCAGCCCCACCGGACTAGCACCGTCGGGAACGCAGTATTTT	CASSPTGLAPSGTQYF
few	-	TRBV4-2	TRBJ2-7	TGTGCCAGCAGCCAACCCCCCGGGAACGAGCAGTACTTC	CASSQPPGNEQYF
once	TRBD1	TRBV5-1	TRBJ2-2	TGCGCCAGCAGCACGGGACAGGGGACCGGGGAGCTGTTTTTT	CASSTGQGTGELFF
-	-	TRBV30	TRBJ2-5	TGTGCCTGGACCCCTCGGAACAGGCAAGAGACCCAGTACTTC	CAWTPRNRQETQYF
-	TRBD1	TRBV3-1/TRBV3-2	TRBJ2-7	TGTGCCAGCAGCCAAGGAAGGACAGGGGGGTACGAGCAGTACTTC	CASSQGRTGGYEQYF
once	TRBD2	TRBV13	TRBJ2-1	TGTGCCAGCCGAATGCGGGGGGAGAGCTCCTACAATGAGCAGTTCTTC	CASRMRGESSYNEQFF
-	-	TRBV7-9	TRBJ2-5	TGTGCCACACGGGCAGGGTCTGCGGGGTACCAAGAGACCCAGTACTTC	CATRAGSAGYQETQYF
-	TRBD1	TRBV5-1	TRBJ1-2	TGCGCCAGCAGCTTGGGGATTGAGTCGGACAGGGCCTATGGCTACACCTTC	CASSLGIESDRAYGYTF
-	-	TRBV23-1	TRBJ2-3	TGCGCCAGCAGTCAACCCCGGGAGAACACAGATACGCAGTATTTT	CASSQPRENTDTQYF
-	TRBD2	TRBV5-1	TRBJ2-1	TGCGCCAGCAGCTTGGGGCTAGCGGCCAACTCCTACAATGAGCAGTTCTTC	CASSLGLAANSYNEQFF
-	-	TRBV30	TRBJ1-1	TGTGCCTGGAGTGGGGCCAGGATGAACACTGAAGCTTTCTTT	CAWSGARMNTEAFF
-	-	TRBV4-1	TRBJ1-6	TGCGCCAGCAGCCAAGATGCAGGGGAAACTTCACCCCTCCACTTT	CASSQDAGETSPLHF
-	-	TRBV2	TRBJ2-2	TGTGCCAGCAGCTCCCTGGCAGGGGTCGGGGAGCTGTTTTTT	CASSSLAGVGELFF